The clone carrying this T cell receptor (beta chain) has a count of ten or more. TCR beta VDJ and CDR3 were profiled, and genomic DNA was the template. TCRdb re-derived calls from the reads in MiXCR, one entry per CDR3 protein. Of around 130,000 distinct CDR3 sequences listed, 48% are singletons. Losses at the gene ends were 4 bases for V and 2 bases for J; bases not matched to a gene: 1. This CDR3 is 15 amino acids long. Germline loops: CDR1 MNHNS, CDR2 SASEGT. This sample is drawn from a study of CD8+CD57+ T cells in acquired aplastic anemia. The sequence was obtained from a human donor in good health, serving as a control. Sequenced input: sorted CD4+, CD8+, or CD8+CD57+ T cells (not recorded which) from PBMCs. The genes are TRBV6-1 and TRBJ1-6; 8 bases line up with TRBD1. The DNA for the CDR3 is TGTGCCAGCAGTGTGGGACAGGCCTATAATTCACCCCTCCACTTT. This encodes CASSVGQAYNSPLHF.